This T cell receptor (beta chain) originates from a study of CD4 T cells in relation to SARS-CoV-2 and coronaviruses. Study summary: ViraFEST: approximately 10-day antigen culture of PBMCs, then TCR beta CDR3 sequencing.

General observations from the study: The assay detects memory recall responses, not culture-primed primary responses.

CEF-cultured naive and memory CD4+ T cell DNA got survey-level sequencing. Produced via immunoSEQ multiplex PCR; TCRdb's table is partial and in-frame only. The sample records 30,000 to 40,000 clones, around 74% being singletons. Naive or memory CD4+ cells were cultured 1:1 with T cell-depleted PBMCs plus CEF. Notes on this clone: Its specificity is unknown.

The CDR3 consists of 13 residues. Trimming shortened V by 7 bases and J by 2 bases, and 14 bases separated the two germline ends. Looked up from germline, CDR1 is SQVTM and CDR2 is ANQGSEA. The sample comprised memory CD4+ T cells from PBMCs, cultured in vitro. The J gene is TRBJ1-1, the V gene TRBV29-1; D is possibly TRBD1 (6 bases). The receptor comes from an adult with COVID-19. CDR3 DNA: TGCAGCGCCTCGTCGGACAGTAACACTGAAGCTTTCTTT. Its translation: CSASSDSNTEAFF.